This T cell receptor (beta chain) was captured in a study of cytomegalovirus exposure and HLA in healthy donors. General study results and limits: In vitro data verified a few CMV-associated chains as specific for CMV antigens.

This clone has just a few counts. Its target is unknown. With 60 Vbeta and 13 Jbeta primers, the PCR was carried out. Profiling relied on immunoSEQ multiplex PCR, and the TCRdb table lists in-frame clones only, not all of them. The profile covers roughly 150,000 clones, with around 75% appearing a single time and about 3.4% taken by the ten largest. Trimming took 3 bases from V and 2 from J, leaving 17 bases between them. Germline CDR1 is MNHEY and CDR2 is SMNVEV (reference sequence). The CDR3 runs 16 residues. The sequencing sample was made of PBMCs. The receptor was isolated from a male donor in good health and CMV-seronegative. The J gene is TRBJ2-7, the V gene TRBV27, with a tentative D call TRBD1 (5 bases). The CDR3 loop is CASSLALGADAYEQYF. CDR3 DNA sequence: TGTGCCAGCAGTTTGGCTTTAGGGGCCGACGCCTACGAGCAGTACTTC.